This T cell receptor beta chain emerged from a study of tumor-infiltrating lymphocytes in primary liver carcinoma. TCR beta cDNA was reverse-transcribed from about 500 ng of total RNA. The reaction used a constant-region primer and ProtoScript II reverse transcriptase. Nested multiplex PCR, run for three rounds with slightly modified ARM-PCR, yielded TCR beta libraries. Two initial PCR rounds of around 10 cycles each paired TRBV1-TRBV30 forward primers with a C-beta reverse primer. TCRdb fed the multiplex PCR reads into MiXCR, producing one record per CDR3 protein. Of roughly 100,000 distinct CDR3 sequences in the sample, roughly 80% were seen once. Study-wide results and limits: A small share of top clones, only about 7.5-24%, was found in all five tumor regions.

Total RNA and DNA came together from roughly 20-30 mg of bulk tissue without cell sorting. This clonotype was observed once. Its antigen remains unidentified. This CDR3 fails to terminate in the conserved phenylalanine or tryptophan, so it likely reflects a read error. CDR1 SGHDN and CDR2 FVKESK come from the germline V gene. The CDR3 covers 16 residues. This TCR was sampled from a middle-aged man with primary liver carcinoma and hepatitis B virus infection. The V gene is TRBV14, the J gene TRBJ2-3, with TRBD1 matching over 8 bases. The source material was liver tumor tissue from sampling region 3. Subset in this sample: tumor region T3, left-lateral pole. The CDR3: CVSSQRQGRGIDTQYL. CDR3 DNA: TGTGTCAGCAGCCAACGACAGGGGAGAGGGATAGATACGCAGTATTTG.